The TCR beta chain under discussion was sequenced for a study of response to subunit inactivated influenza vaccine. In its sample, this clonotype was seen a few times. Per the germline V gene, CDR1 is MDHEN and CDR2 is SYDVKM. Trimming cost V 10 bases and J 6 bases, with 12 bases left between them. CDR3 length equals 12 residues. TCRdb re-derived calls from the RT-PCR reads in MiXCR, one entry per CDR3 protein. The sample includes about 620,000 distinct CDR3 sequences, about 11% of them seen just once. The sample was also reused in another study, on T cells expressing NK-cell markers. That source adds: The TCR beta cDNA came from 5'RACE template switching with UMIs. Anti-gamma-delta TCR antibody use in several experiments restricted sorting to alpha-beta TCR T cells. Whether expanded NKG2C+ T cell clones recognized HCMV stayed uncertain.

Sequencing was performed on PBMCs from blood, taken on the day of vaccination. The TCR sequence derives from a man aged 50 to 60 who received an inactivated influenza vaccine. The chain recombines TRBV28 with TRBJ1-4; possible D gene TRBD1, 5 bases. CDR3 residues: CATEWDDEKLFF. CDR3 bases: TGTGCCACCGAGTGGGACGATGAAAAACTGTTTTTT.